This T cell receptor beta chain was documented in a study of blood T cell repertoires in COVID-19. At the level of the study: Acute-phase and convalescent COVID-19 samples originated in the United States, Italy and Spain.

Germline lookup yields CDR1 LGHDT and CDR2 YNNKEL (reference sequence). This CDR3 comprises 14 residues. V was pared by 2 bases and J by 2 bases, with 7 bases between. This clone was counted between two and nine times. Clones were read by immunoSEQ multiplex PCR, and TCRdb kept only the in-frame ones, dropping some. This sample has 65,000 to 85,000 clones, with 89% found just once. Sequenced input: peripheral blood. The source of this sequence is a man aged 50 or older with active COVID-19. This sequence joins TRBV3-1 (or the pseudogene TRBV3-2) and TRBJ1-5; tentative D call: TRBD1 (6 bases). CDR3 nucleotide sequence: TGTGCCAGCAGCCAATCAGGGGGCAATCAGCCCCAGCATTTT. As protein: CASSQSGGNQPQHF.